This T cell receptor beta chain comes out of a study of spatial heterogeneity in lung cancer. Study overall: Across the raw uncorrected reads, a unique TCR and UMI combination was observed, on average, more than ten times.

The CDR3 consists of 17 residues. Trimming left V 4 bases short and J 0 bases short, with 13 bases between. Germline lookup yields CDR1 MDHEN and CDR2 SYDVKM. Carried by each TCR cDNA molecule was a unique molecular identifier. TCRdb fed the 5' RACE reads into MiXCR, producing one record per CDR3 protein. The table includes 65,000 to 85,000 distinct CDR3 sequences, approximately 21% detected once. Noted time point: sample taken at primary tumor resection. Frozen PBMC, nontumor lung or tumor provided whole RNA, which was sequenced unsorted. The sequenced sample was PBMCs, obtained at surgery. The receptor comes from a male donor with early-stage non-small cell lung cancer. J is TRBJ2-6 and V is TRBV28, with D tentatively TRBD2 (5 bases). The CDR3 here is CASSSKRMVSGANVLTF. DNA for the CDR3: TGTGCCAGCAGTTCGAAGCGGATGGTCTCTGGGGCCAACGTCCTGACTTTC. Using reference TRBV28 and TRBJ2-6 for the parts outside the CDR3, the full variable domain is DVKVTQSSRYLVKRTGEKVFLECVQDMDHENMFWYRQDPGLGLRLIYFSYDVKMKEKGDIPEGYSVSREKKERFSLILESASTNQTSMYLCASSSKRMVSGANVLTFGAGSRLTVL.